The clone carrying this T cell receptor beta chain was detected only a few times. This CDR3 is 15 amino acids long. The ends were cut back, 5 bases at V and 0 bases at J, with 12 bases in the middle. Germline loops: CDR1 SGHAT, CDR2 FQDESV (reference sequence). The data are from a study of T-cell reconstitution after alpha-beta-depleted transplantation in children. TCRbeta library construction was performed incorporating unique molecular identifiers. TCRdb re-called the PCR reads with MiXCR, one entry per CDR3 protein. The table has 400,000 to 500,000 distinct CDR3 sequences, about 11% seen once. This receptor was taken from a human donor who donated a stem cell graft to a child with acute myeloid leukemia. This chain links TRBV11-1 with TRBJ2-3; unclear D gene. The material was PBMCs from the stem cell graft donor, obtained from the stem cell graft. CDR3 in amino acids: CASSTLTRSTDTQYF. As DNA, the CDR3 is TGTGCCAGCAGCACCTTGACAAGAAGCACAGATACGCAGTATTTT.